This note documents a single T cell receptor beta chain sequence. Antigen: not known. V lost 5 bases and J lost 2, with 16 bases in between. Germline loops: CDR1 SGHRS, CDR2 YFSETQ. The CDR3 is 15 residues long. These data come from a study of OX40 agonist ivuxolimab in advanced cancers. Overall study: The study treated patients with ivuxolimab, an agonistic anti-OX40 (CD134) antibody.

Regarding the study as a whole: Some patients without response likewise showed low normalized clonal expansion. Antigen specificity remained undetermined for the expanded peripheral T cells.

People who had autoimmune disease history or systemic immunosuppression were excluded. Sequencing was performed with immunoSEQ multiplex PCR; in TCRdb, only in-frame clones are kept and a portion is missing. The sample records some 77,000 clones, less than 95% being singletons. The material was CD4+ or CD8+ T cells sorted from blood, obtained in a trial of the OX40 agonist ivuxolimab. The clonotype was recovered from an adult with an advanced solid tumor such as melanoma, head and neck, liver or kidney cancer. The chain links TRBV5-1 to TRBJ1-1; D is ambiguous. CDR3 in DNA: TGCGCCAGCAGTCCTACGGCCGGCGCTAACACTGAAGCTTTCTTT. It translates to CASSPTAGANTEAFF.